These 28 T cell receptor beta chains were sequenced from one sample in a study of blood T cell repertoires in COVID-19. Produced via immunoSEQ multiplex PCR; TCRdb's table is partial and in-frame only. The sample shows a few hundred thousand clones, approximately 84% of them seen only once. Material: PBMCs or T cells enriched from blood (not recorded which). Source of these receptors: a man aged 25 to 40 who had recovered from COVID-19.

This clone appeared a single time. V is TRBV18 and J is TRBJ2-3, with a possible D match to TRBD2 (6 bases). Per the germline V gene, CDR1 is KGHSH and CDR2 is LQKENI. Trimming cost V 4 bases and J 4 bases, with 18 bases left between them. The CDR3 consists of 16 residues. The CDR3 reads CASSLEGLRGADTQYF. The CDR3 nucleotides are TGTGCCAGCTCACTAGAGGGCCTACGCGGGGCAGATACGCAGTATTTT.

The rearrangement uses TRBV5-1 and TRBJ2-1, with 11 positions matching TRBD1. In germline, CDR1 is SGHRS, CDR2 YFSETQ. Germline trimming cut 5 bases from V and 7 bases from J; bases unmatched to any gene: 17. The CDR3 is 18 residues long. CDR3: CASRLSGLGTGGNNEQFF. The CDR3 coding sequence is TGCGCCAGCAGATTAAGCGGTTTGGGGACAGGGGGTAATAATGAGCAGTTCTTC.

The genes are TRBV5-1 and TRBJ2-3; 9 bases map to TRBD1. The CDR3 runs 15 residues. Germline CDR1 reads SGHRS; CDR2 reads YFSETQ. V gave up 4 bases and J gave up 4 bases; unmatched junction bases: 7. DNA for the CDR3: TGCGCCAGCAGCCCCGGGACAGGGACTGCAGATACGCAGTATTTT. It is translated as CASSPGTGTADTQYF.

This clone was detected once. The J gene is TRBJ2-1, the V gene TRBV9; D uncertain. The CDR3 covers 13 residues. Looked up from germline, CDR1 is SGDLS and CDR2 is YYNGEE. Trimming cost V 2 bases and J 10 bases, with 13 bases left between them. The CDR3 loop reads CASSVLLPSEQFF. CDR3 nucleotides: TGTGCCAGCAGCGTCCTACTCCCGTCAGAGCAGTTCTTC.

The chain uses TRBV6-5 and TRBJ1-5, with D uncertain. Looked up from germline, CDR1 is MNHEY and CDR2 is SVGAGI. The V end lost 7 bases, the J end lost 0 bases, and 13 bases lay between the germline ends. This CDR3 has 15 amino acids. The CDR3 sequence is CASIAGQYSNQPQHF. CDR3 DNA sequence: TGTGCCAGCATTGCAGGTCAATATAGCAATCAGCCCCAGCATTTT.

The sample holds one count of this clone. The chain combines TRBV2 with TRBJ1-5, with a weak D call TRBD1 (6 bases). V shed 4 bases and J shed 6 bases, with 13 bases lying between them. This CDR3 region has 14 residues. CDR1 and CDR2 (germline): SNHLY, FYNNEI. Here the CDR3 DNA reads TGTGCCAGCAGTGCTCTGGGGGCGGGTCAGCCCCAGCATTTT. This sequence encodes CASSALGAGQPQHF.

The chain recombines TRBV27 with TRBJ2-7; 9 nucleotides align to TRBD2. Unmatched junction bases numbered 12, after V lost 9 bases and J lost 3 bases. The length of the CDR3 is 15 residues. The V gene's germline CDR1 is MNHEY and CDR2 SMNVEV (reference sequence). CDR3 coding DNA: TGTGCCAGTCCCCCCCGGACTAGCGATCGCTACGAGCAGTACTTC. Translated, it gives CASPPRTSDRYEQYF.

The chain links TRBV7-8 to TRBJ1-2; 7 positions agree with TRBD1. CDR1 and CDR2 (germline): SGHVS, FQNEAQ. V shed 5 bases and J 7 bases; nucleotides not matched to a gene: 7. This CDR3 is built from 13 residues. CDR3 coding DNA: TGTGCCAGCAGCCCGCAAGGACAGGCTGGCTACACCTTC. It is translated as CASSPQGQAGYTF.

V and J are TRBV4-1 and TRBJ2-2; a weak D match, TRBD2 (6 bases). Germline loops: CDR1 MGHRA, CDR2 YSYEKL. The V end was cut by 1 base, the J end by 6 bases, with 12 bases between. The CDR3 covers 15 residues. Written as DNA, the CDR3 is TGCGCCAGCAGCCAAGCCCCACTAGCATCCGGGGAGCTGTTTTTT. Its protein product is CASSQAPLASGELFF.

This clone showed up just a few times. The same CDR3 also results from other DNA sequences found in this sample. CDR3 sequence reads: CAISGQGPEQYF. CDR3 coding DNA: TGTGCCATCAGTGGACAGGGACCCGAGCAGTACTTC. The J gene is TRBJ2-7, the V gene TRBV10-3; 7 nucleotides match TRBD1. Per germline, CDR1 ENHRY and CDR2 SYGVKD. The V segment lost 4 bases and the J segment 6 bases; nucleotides outside the gene matches: 3. This CDR3 is 12 amino acids long.

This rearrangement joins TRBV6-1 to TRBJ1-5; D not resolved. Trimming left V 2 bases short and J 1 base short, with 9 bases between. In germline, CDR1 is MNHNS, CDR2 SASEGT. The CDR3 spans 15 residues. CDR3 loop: CASSEWAGSNQPQHF. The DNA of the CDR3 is TGTGCCAGCAGTGAATGGGCGGGAAGCAATCAGCCCCAGCATTTT.

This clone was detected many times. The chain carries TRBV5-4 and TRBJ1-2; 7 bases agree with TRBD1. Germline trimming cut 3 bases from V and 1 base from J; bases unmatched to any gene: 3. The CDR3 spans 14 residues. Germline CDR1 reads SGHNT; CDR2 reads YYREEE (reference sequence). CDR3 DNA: TGTGCCAGCAGCTCGGGACAGAATAACTATGGCTACACCTTC. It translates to CASSSGQNNYGYTF.

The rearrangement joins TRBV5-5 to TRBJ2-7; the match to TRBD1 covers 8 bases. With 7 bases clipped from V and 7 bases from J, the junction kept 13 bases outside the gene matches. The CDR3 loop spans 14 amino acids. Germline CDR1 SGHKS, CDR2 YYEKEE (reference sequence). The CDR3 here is CASPGQGPNWEQYF. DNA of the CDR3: TGTGCCAGCCCCGGACAGGGCCCCAATTGGGAGCAGTACTTC.

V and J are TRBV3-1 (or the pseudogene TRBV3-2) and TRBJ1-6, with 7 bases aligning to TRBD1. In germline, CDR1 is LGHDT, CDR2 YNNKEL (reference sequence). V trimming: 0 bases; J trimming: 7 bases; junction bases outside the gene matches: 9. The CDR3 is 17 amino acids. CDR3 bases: TGTGCCAGCAGCCAAGACTATACCGGGACAGAAAATTCACCCCTCCACTTT. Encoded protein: CASSQDYTGTENSPLHF.

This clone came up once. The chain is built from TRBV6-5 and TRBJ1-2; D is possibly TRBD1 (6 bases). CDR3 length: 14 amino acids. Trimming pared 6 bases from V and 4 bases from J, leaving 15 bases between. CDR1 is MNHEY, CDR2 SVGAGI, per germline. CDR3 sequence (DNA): TGTGCCAGCAGGGATACCGTCAGGGGCTATGGCTACACCTTC. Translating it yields CASRDTVRGYGYTF.

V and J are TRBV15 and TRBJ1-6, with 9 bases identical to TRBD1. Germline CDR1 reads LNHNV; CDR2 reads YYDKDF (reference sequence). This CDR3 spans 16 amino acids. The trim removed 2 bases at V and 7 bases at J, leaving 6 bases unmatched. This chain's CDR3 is CATSRRWDRVNSPLHF. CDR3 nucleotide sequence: TGTGCCACCAGCAGAAGATGGGACAGGGTCAATTCACCCCTCCACTTT.

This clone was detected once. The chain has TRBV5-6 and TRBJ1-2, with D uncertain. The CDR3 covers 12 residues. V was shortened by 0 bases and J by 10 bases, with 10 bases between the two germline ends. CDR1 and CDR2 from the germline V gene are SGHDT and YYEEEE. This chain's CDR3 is CASSLDGVVYTF. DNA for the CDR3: TGTGCCAGCAGCTTGGACGGGGTTGTCTACACCTTC.

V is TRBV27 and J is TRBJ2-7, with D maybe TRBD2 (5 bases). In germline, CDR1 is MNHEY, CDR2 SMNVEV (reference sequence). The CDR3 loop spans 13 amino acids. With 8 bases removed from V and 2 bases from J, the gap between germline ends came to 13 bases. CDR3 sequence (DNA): TGTGCCAGCGGAGGTACCGGTCCCTACGAGCAGTACTTC. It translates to CASGGTGPYEQYF.

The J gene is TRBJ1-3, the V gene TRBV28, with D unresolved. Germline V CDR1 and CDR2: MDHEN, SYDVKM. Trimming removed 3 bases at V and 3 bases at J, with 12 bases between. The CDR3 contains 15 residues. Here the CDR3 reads CASSFGGHGGNTIYF. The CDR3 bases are TGTGCCAGCAGTTTTGGCGGGCATGGTGGAAACACCATATATTTT.

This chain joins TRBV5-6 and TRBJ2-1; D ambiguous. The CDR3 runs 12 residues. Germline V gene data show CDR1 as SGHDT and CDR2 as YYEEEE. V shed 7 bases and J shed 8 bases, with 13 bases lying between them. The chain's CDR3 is CASSMLKHEQFF. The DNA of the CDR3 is TGTGCCAGCTCCATGCTGAAGCATGAGCAGTTCTTC.

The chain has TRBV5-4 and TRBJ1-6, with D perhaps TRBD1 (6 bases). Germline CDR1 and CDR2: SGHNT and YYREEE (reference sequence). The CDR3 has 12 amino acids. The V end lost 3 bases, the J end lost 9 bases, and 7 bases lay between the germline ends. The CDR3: CASSSQGSPLHF. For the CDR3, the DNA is TGTGCCAGCAGCTCACAGGGTTCACCCCTCCACTTT.

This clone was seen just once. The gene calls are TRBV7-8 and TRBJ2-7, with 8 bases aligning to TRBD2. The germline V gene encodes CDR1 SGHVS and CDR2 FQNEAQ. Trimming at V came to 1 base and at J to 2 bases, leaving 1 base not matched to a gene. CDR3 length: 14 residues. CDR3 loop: CASSLGGLAYEQYF. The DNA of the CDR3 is TGTGCCAGCAGCTTAGGGGGACTAGCCTACGAGCAGTACTTC.

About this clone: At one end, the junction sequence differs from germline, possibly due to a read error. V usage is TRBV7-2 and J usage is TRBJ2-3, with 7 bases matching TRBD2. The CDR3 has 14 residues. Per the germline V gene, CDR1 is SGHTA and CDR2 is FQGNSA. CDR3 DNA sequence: TGTGCCAGCAGCTTGATCGGGGGAGGGGATACGCGGTATTTT. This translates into CASSLIGGGDTRYF.

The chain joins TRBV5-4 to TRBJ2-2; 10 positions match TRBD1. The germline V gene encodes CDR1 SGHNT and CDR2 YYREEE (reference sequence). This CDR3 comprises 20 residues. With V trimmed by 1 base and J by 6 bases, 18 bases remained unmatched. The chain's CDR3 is CASSLRGPTGGALVSGELFF. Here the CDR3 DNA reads TGTGCCAGCAGCTTGAGGGGGCCGACAGGGGGCGCCCTAGTGTCCGGGGAGCTGTTTTTT.

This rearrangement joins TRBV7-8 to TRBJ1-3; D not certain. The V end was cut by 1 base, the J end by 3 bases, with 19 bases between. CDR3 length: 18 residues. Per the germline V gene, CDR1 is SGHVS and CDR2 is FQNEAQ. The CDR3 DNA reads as TGTGCCAGCAGCTTAGTGGTACCCCGGGGTTGGGGTGGAAACACCATATATTTT. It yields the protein CASSLVVPRGWGGNTIYF.

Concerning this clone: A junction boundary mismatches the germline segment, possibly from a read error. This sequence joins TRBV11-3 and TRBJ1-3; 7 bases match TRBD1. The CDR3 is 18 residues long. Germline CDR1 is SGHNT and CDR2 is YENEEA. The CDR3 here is CASSLFGSRGESENTIYF. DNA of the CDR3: TGTGCCAGCAGCTTATTTGGCAGCAGGGGGGAATCTGAAAACACCATATATTTT.

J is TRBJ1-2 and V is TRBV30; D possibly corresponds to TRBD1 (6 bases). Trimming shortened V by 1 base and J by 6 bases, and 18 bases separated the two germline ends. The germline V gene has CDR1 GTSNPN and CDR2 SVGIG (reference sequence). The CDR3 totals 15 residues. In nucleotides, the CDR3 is TGTGCCTGGAGTGGCAAGGGACAAACTACGGATGGCTACACCTTC. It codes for CAWSGKGQTTDGYTF.

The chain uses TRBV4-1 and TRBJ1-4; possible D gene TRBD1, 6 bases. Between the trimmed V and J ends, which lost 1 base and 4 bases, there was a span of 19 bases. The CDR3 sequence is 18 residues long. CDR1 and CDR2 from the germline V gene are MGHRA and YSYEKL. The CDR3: CASSQAPTGHSNNEKLFF. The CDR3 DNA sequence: TGCGCCAGCAGCCAAGCCCCCACAGGGCACTCCAATAATGAAAAACTGTTTTTT.